This T cell receptor (beta chain) is from a study of early T cells in non-severe SARS-CoV-2 infection. Study summary: Investigators sequenced bulk RNA drawn from unsorted whole blood, and chains remained unpaired.

Germline V gives CDR1 MGHRA, CDR2 YSYEKL. The CDR3 is made up of 18 amino acids. V gave up 0 bases and J gave up 14 bases, with 26 bases separating them. One entry per CDR3 protein, called by TCRdb with MiXCR from the 5' RACE reads. The table lists approximately 56,000 distinct CDR3 sequences, over 9.5% of them singletons. This TCR was recovered from an adult who was a healthcare worker with PCR-confirmed SARS-CoV-2 infection or an uninfected control (not recorded which). This rearrangement joins TRBV4-1 to TRBJ1-6; D is perhaps TRBD1 (5 bases). Sequenced material: whole blood. The CDR3, as DNA: TGCGCCAGCAGCCAAGACGGCAGGGCTGCGGTGAGGCACCCTTCCCTCCACTTT. Translated: CASSQDGRAAVRHPSLHF.